The rows below give T cell receptor beta chains drawn from one sample of a study of beta chain features in type 1 diabetes. Libraries were prepared by immunoSEQ multiplex PCR; TCRdb keeps only in-frame clonotypes and omits some of them. The sample contains about 340,000 clones, approximately 8% of which appear only once. Sequenced material: central memory CD4+ T cells from blood. The source of these receptors is a woman between 18 and 29 years old in good health. Each CDR3 is given with its conserved first and last residue. The D gene is left open where the match is weak. The listing skips clone size in some rows; elsewhere it reads once, few, many or a size class.

cdr3_aa cdr3_nt j_call d_call clone_size v_call
CASSFRDSKTNEQFF TGCGCCAGCAGTTTCCGGGACAGCAAAACTAATGAGCAGTTCTTC TRBJ2-1 TRBD1 few TRBV5-1
CARPPGWTSGSRETQYF TGTGCCAGGCCCCCCGGATGGACTAGCGGGAGTAGAGAGACCCAGTACTTC TRBJ2-5 TRBD2 few TRBV25-1
CASSVQSGRDEQFF TGTGCCAGCTCAGTCCAATCCGGGAGGGATGAGCAGTTCTTC TRBJ2-1 TRBD2 many TRBV18
CASSSLTKNYGYTF TGTGCCAGCAGCTCACTAACAAAAAACTATGGCTACACCTTC TRBJ1-2 NA many TRBV27
CASSKGGANTGELFF TGTGCCAGCAGCAAGGGAGGGGCGAACACCGGGGAGCTGTTTTTT TRBJ2-2 TRBD2 few TRBV5-5
CASSLKGTSGTLAKNIQYF TGTGCCAGTAGTCTCAAGGGGACTAGCGGGACTTTAGCCAAAAACATTCAGTACTTC TRBJ2-4 TRBD2 NA TRBV19
CASSAGGQGLYGYTF TGTGCCAGCAGCGCAGGGGGACAGGGCCTCTATGGCTACACCTTC TRBJ1-2 TRBD1 few TRBV9
CASSLPTGWGQPQHF TGTGCCAGCAGTTTACCCACGGGTTGGGGTCAGCCCCAGCATTTT TRBJ1-5 NA few TRBV28
CASSERWNEQFF TGTGCCAGCAGTGAACGCTGGAATGAGCAGTTCTTC TRBJ2-1 NA few TRBV6-1
CASSLIGEGYEQYF TGCGCCAGCAGCTTGATAGGGGAGGGCTACGAGCAGTACTTC TRBJ2-7 TRBD2 few TRBV5-1
CASSLGGTNTYNEQFF TGCGCCAGCAGCTTGGGGGGCACTAACACCTACAATGAGCAGTTCTTC TRBJ2-1 NA few TRBV5-1
CASSLTGGGGNQPQHF TGTGCCAGCAGCTTGACAGGGGGTGGTGGCAATCAGCCCCAGCATTTT TRBJ1-5 TRBD1 NA TRBV7-9
CASNHGGEYGYTF TGTGCCAGTAACCATGGGGGGGAATATGGCTACACCTTC TRBJ1-2 NA many TRBV19
CSVEPPGGEKLFF TGCAGCGTTGAACCCCCAGGGGGTGAAAAACTGTTTTTT TRBJ1-4 TRBD1 few TRBV29-1
CATSRLSTTYEQYF TGTGCCACCAGCAGATTGAGCACGACCTACGAGCAGTACTTC TRBJ2-7 NA NA TRBV15
CASRVQSQREKLFF TGTGCCAGCAGAGTACAATCTCAAAGGGAAAAACTGTTTTTT TRBJ1-4 NA few TRBV2
CASIGRPPSTWGSDTQYF TGTGCCAGCATCGGTAGGCCCCCCTCAACGTGGGGTTCGGATACGCAGTATTTT TRBJ2-3 NA NA TRBV9
CSVWDRAAEQYF TGCAGCGTTTGGGACAGGGCCGCCGAGCAGTACTTC TRBJ2-7 TRBD1 few TRBV29-1
CASSQAYGEPSYEQYF TGTGCCAGCAGCCAAGCGTATGGGGAGCCTTCCTACGAGCAGTACTTC TRBJ2-7 NA many TRBV14
CASSLSDRVVSQYF TGTGCCAGCAGTTTATCTGACAGGGTGGTTTCCCAGTACTTC TRBJ2-5 TRBD1 few TRBV28
CASSAGQGANNEQFF TGTGCCAGCAGCGCGGGACAGGGGGCGAACAATGAGCAGTTCTTC TRBJ2-1 TRBD1 few TRBV2
CASSEHDREAFF TGCGCCAGCAGTGAGCACGACAGGGAAGCTTTCTTT TRBJ1-1 NA few TRBV10-2
CASSLVVGFPEAFF TGCGCCAGCAGCTTGGTGGTGGGATTCCCTGAAGCTTTCTTT TRBJ1-1 NA many TRBV5-1
CASSPPSGNYNEQFF TGTGCCAGCTCACCACCTAGCGGGAACTACAATGAGCAGTTCTTC TRBJ2-1 TRBD2 NA TRBV18
CASSEGSYTEAFF TGTGCCAGCAGTGAGGGATCTTACACTGAAGCTTTCTTT TRBJ1-1 NA NA TRBV6-4
CASSRQGSGTGELFF TGTGCCAGCAGTCGACAGGGGTCGGGGACCGGGGAGCTGTTTTTT TRBJ2-2 TRBD1 few TRBV2
CASSQRSGRGGYNEQFF TGTGCCAGCAGCCAAAGAAGCGGCAGGGGGGGGTACAATGAGCAGTTCTTC TRBJ2-1 NA few TRBV14
CASRQSQREIKSDTQYF TGTGCCAGCAGACAAAGTCAGCGGGAGATTAAATCAGATACGCAGTATTTT TRBJ2-3 TRBD2 NA TRBV4-2
CSVEPGQGGGETQYF TGCAGCGTTGAGCCGGGACAGGGGGGTGGAGAGACCCAGTACTTC TRBJ2-5 TRBD1 NA TRBV29-1
CSVHGQGVPNEQYF TGCAGCGTTCACGGACAGGGGGTCCCCAACGAGCAGTACTTC TRBJ2-7 TRBD1 many TRBV29-1
CASSYSSGANVLTF TGTGCCAGCAGTTACAGCTCTGGGGCCAACGTCCTGACTTTC TRBJ2-6 NA NA TRBV28
CASSPPGLAGGRNEQFF TGTGCCAGCTCACCACCCGGACTAGCGGGAGGGCGGAATGAGCAGTTCTTC TRBJ2-1 TRBD2 few TRBV18
CASSWDRIHNEQFF TGTGCCAGCAGCTGGGACAGGATTCACAATGAGCAGTTCTTC TRBJ2-1 TRBD1 many TRBV7-9
CSVNRDNGYNEQFF TGCAGCGTGAACCGGGACAACGGATACAATGAGCAGTTCTTC TRBJ2-1 NA NA TRBV29-1
CASSETASGSKREQFF TGTGCCAGCAGTGAAACGGCTAGCGGGAGCAAGCGTGAGCAGTTCTTC TRBJ2-1 TRBD2 NA TRBV2
CASSAGTDIEKLFF TGTGCCAGCAGCGCCGGGACGGACATTGAAAAACTGTTTTTT TRBJ1-4 NA few TRBV28
CASSLLLSAGAGTQYF TGTGCCAGCAGCCTCCTACTATCGGCGGGGGCGGGTACGCAGTATTTT TRBJ2-3 NA NA TRBV7-2
CASSWDFGKLFF TGTGCCAGCAGCTGGGACTTTGGAAAACTGTTTTTT TRBJ1-4 NA few TRBV5-6
CASSYGPKAGSETFF TGTGCCAGCAGTTACGGCCCAAAGGCGGGGAGTGAAACTTTCTTT TRBJ1-1 NA NA TRBV6-5
CASRTGTGLYGYTF TGTGCCAGTAGGACCGGGACAGGTCTCTATGGCTACACCTTC TRBJ1-2 TRBD1 few TRBV19
CASSQTGLEQFF TGTGCCAGCAGCCAGACAGGGCTTGAGCAGTTCTTC TRBJ2-1 TRBD1 NA TRBV11-2
CASSVAAGHTDTQYF TGTGCCAGCAGCGTAGCCGCGGGACACACAGATACGCAGTATTTT TRBJ2-3 NA NA TRBV9
CASSYSSGLSYEQYF TGTGCCAGCAGTTACTCTAGCGGGTTGAGCTACGAGCAGTACTTC TRBJ2-7 TRBD2 few TRBV6-5
CASSLSTGHEQYF TGTGCCAGCAGTCTCTCGACAGGGCACGAGCAGTACTTC TRBJ2-7 TRBD1 NA TRBV2
CANESSGANVLTF TGTGCCAACGAGAGCTCTGGGGCCAACGTCCTGACTTTC TRBJ2-6 NA NA TRBV7-9
CASSLGLAGVNEQFF TGTGCCAGCAGCTTAGGTCTAGCGGGAGTAAATGAGCAGTTCTTC TRBJ2-1 TRBD2 many TRBV11-1
CSVEGRANYGYTF TGCAGCGTTGAGGGGAGAGCTAACTATGGCTACACCTTC TRBJ1-2 NA few TRBV29-1
CASRPYGQGNSPLHF TGTGCCAGCAGACCCTATGGACAGGGGAATTCACCCCTCCACTTT TRBJ1-6 TRBD1 few TRBV4-2
CASSLSGTAQETQYF TGTGCCAGCAGCTTATCGGGGACAGCCCAAGAGACCCAGTACTTC TRBJ2-5 TRBD1 NA TRBV11-3
CASSSPRAGGSYNEQFF TGTGCCAGCAGTTCCCCCCGGGCGGGAGGGTCCTACAATGAGCAGTTCTTC TRBJ2-1 TRBD2 few TRBV28
CASSFSSDSYNEQFF TGTGCCAGCAGCTTTTCTAGCGACTCCTACAATGAGCAGTTCTTC TRBJ2-1 NA few TRBV7-2
CAIRDQPGLAGGSYEQYF TGTGCCATCAGGGACCAACCGGGACTAGCGGGAGGATCCTACGAGCAGTACTTC TRBJ2-7 TRBD2 NA TRBV10-3
CASSQEGWGYGYTF TGTGCCAGCAGCCAGGAGGGATGGGGCTATGGCTACACCTTC TRBJ1-2 NA few TRBV5-4
CATSRESGETQYF TGTGCCACCAGCAGAGAGAGCGGTGAGACCCAGTACTTC TRBJ2-5 NA many TRBV15
CASSLIQTNTEAFF TGTGCCAGCAGCTTAATACAGACGAACACTGAAGCTTTCTTT TRBJ1-1 NA few TRBV7-2
CASSRDRGQDEQYF TGTGCCAGCAGCCGAGATAGGGGGCAGGACGAGCAGTACTTC TRBJ2-7 TRBD1 many TRBV7-9
CAVERRDRSNNEQFF TGTGCCGTCGAGAGGAGAGACAGGAGCAACAATGAGCAGTTCTTC TRBJ2-1 NA NA TRBV28
CSASRVGEQFF TGCAGTGCGTCCAGGGTGGGGGAGCAGTTCTTC TRBJ2-1 NA NA TRBV20-1
CASSLGTSGILRNNEQFF TGTGCCAGCAGCTTAGGAACTAGCGGGATCTTAAGAAACAATGAGCAGTTCTTC TRBJ2-1 TRBD2 NA TRBV13
CASSEAYEQYF TGTGCCAGCAGCGAAGCCTACGAGCAGTACTTC TRBJ2-7 NA many TRBV7-2